Sequencing of this TCR beta chain was carried out in a study of post-analysis software for immune sequencing data. Findings of the study overall: Five TRBV segments were significantly more frequent in patients than in controls. TRBV5-6, TRBV5-1 and TRBV20-1 were among these segments. The study found significantly lower normalized Chao1 diversity in multiple sclerosis patients than in controls.

This clonotype occurred a few times. The antigen is unknown. Germline V gene sequence: CDR1 SEHNR, CDR2 FQNEAQ (reference sequence). The CDR3 is 13 amino acids. Between the trimmed V and J ends, which lost 10 bases and 3 bases, there was a span of 15 bases. Libraries were made from TCR beta cDNA, and they carried unique molecular identifiers. Approximately 0.5 million cDNA molecules were recovered from an input of about 0.9 to 10 million T cells. TCRdb reprocessed the PCR reads via MiXCR and lists one record per CDR3 protein. The data hold 750,000 to 900,000 distinct CDR3 sequences, with 46% observed a single time.

This chain links TRBV7-9 with TRBJ1-2; D is unclear. This receptor was obtained from a girl between 5 and 17 years old with multiple sclerosis. Material for sequencing was blood. The CDR3 nucleotides read TGTGCCATACCGATCCGGGTTGACTATGGCTACACCTTC. Residues: CAIPIRVDYGYTF.